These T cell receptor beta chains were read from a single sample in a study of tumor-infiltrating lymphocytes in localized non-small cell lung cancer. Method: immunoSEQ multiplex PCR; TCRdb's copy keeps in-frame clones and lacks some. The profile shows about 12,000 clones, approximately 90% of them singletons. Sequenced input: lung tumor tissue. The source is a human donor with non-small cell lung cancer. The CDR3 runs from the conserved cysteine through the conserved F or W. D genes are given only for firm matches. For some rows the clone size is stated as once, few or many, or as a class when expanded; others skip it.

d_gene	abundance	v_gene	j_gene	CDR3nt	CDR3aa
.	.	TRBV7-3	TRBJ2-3	TGTGCCAGCGGAGATGCAGATACGCAGTATTTT	CASGDADTQYF
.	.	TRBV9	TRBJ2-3	TGTGCCAGCAGCGTAGCTGGTGGGCGGTTTGCGCAGTATTTT	CASSVAGGRFAQYF
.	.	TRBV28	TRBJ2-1	TGTGCCAGCAGTTTGGAATTCCAGGGCCTCGGGGACAATGAGCAGTTCTTC	CASSLEFQGLGDNEQFF
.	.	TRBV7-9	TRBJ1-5	TGTGCCAGCAGCGCCGGGGGCGTTCAGCCCCAGCATTTT	CASSAGGVQPQHF
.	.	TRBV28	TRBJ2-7	TGTGCCAGCAGTTGGGGACGGCAATACGAGCAGTACTTC	CASSWGRQYEQYF
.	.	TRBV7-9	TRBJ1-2	TGTGCCAGCAGCTTAGAGAAGGGAGGGTCTTATGGCTACACCTTC	CASSLEKGGSYGYTF
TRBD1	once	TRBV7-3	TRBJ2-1	TGTGCCAGCAGCTTAGAAGAGAGGACAGGCTTTTTCTTC	CASSLEERTGFFF
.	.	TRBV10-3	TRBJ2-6	TGTGCCATCAGTGGGGGCGGGACTGGGGCCAACGTCCTGACTTTC	CAISGGGTGANVLTF
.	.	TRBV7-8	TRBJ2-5	TGTGCCAGCAGCTTAGTCGGTGGGAGCCTTGCGGAGACCCAGTACTTC	CASSLVGGSLAETQYF
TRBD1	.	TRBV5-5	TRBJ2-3	TGTGCCAGCAGCTCGACAGGGGTCGGCATCCGGGCAGATACGCAGTATTTT	CASSSTGVGIRADTQYF
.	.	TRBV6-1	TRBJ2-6	TGTGCCAGCAGGCTCTCTGGGGCCAACGTCCTGACTTTC	CASRLSGANVLTF
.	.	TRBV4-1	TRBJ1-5	TGCGCCAGCAGCCGGGGACACATGGATCAGCCCCAGCATTTT	CASSRGHMDQPQHF
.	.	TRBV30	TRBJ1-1	TGTGCCTGGAGTGTACAGCATGAAGCTTTCTTT	CAWSVQHEAFF
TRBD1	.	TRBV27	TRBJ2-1	TGTGCCAGCAGTTTTAGGGACAGGGGGGGCAATGAGCAGTTCTTC	CASSFRDRGGNEQFF
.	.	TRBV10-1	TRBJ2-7	TGCGCCAGCAGTGAGATCGTGGGCCCCTATCCTTACGAGCAGTACTTC	CASSEIVGPYPYEQYF
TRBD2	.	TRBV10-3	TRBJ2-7	TGTGCCATCAGTGAGTCAACACTAGCGGATCTCTCCTACGAGCAGTACTTC	CAISESTLADLSYEQYF
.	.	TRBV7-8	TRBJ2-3	TGTGCCAGCAGCTTAGATAGCAGAGATACGCAGTATTTT	CASSLDSRDTQYF
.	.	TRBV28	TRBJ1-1	TGTGCCAGCAGTTGGTACGGCAGGGGAGGGTCTGAAGCTTTCTTT	CASSWYGRGGSEAFF
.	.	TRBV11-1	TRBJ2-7	TGTGCCAGCAGCTTACTGAGCGGCCCCTACGAGCAGTACTTC	CASSLLSGPYEQYF
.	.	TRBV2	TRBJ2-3	TGTGCCACACGTAGCGACCGCACAGATACGCAGTATTTT	CATRSDRTDTQYF
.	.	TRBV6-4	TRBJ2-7	TGTGCCAGCAGGTGGGGACCCTACGAGCAGTACTTC	CASRWGPYEQYF
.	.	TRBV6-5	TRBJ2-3	TGTGCCAGCAGTTACTCAGAGCGCGATACGCAGTATTTT	CASSYSERDTQYF
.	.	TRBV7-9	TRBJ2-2	TGTGCCAGCAGCACAGGGTCAACCGGGGAGCTGTTTTTT	CASSTGSTGELFF
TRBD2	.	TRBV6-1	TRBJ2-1	TGTGCCAGCAGTGACACTAGCGGCTCCTACAATGAGCAGTTCTTC	CASSDTSGSYNEQFF
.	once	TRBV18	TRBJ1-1	TGTGCCAGCTCCCTATTCAGGGAGAACACTGAAGCTTTCTTT	CASSLFRENTEAFF
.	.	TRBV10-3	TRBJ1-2	TGTGCCATCAGTGATGAGGGGAACTATGGCTACACCTTC	CAISDEGNYGYTF
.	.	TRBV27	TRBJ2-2	TGTGCCAGCAGTTTAATGGGGGCTACCGGGGAGCTGTTTTTT	CASSLMGATGELFF
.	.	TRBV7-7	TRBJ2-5	TGTGCTAGCAGCTTAGGGACGCAGGTGGCCGAGACCCAGTACTTC	CASSLGTQVAETQYF
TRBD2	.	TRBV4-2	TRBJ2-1	TGTGCCAGCAGCCAAGATCCAACTAGCGGGAATGAGCAGTTCTTC	CASSQDPTSGNEQFF
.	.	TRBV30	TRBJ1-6	TGTGCCTGGATCAGCCCGGGGACTTTTAATTCACCCCTCCACTTT	CAWISPGTFNSPLHF
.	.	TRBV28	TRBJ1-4	TGTGCCAGCAGACAGCCTAATGAAAAACTGTTTTTT	CASRQPNEKLFF
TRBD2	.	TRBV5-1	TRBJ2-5	TGCGCCAGCAGCTTGGGGGTAGCGGGATTCGGCCAAGAGACCCAGTACTTC	CASSLGVAGFGQETQYF
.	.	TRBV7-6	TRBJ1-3	TGTGCCAGCAGCCCCGCCCCGACAGGACTACTCATATATTTT	CASSPAPTGLLIYF
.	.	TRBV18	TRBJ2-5	TGTGCCAGCTCACTACAAGGACAGCCCGGAGAGACCCAGTACTTC	CASSLQGQPGETQYF
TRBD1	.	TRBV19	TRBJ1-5	TGTGCCAGTAGTTTGACAGGGCAGGATCAGCCCCAGCATTTT	CASSLTGQDQPQHF
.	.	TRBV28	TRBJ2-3	TGTGCCAGCAGCATAGGGGGGGGATATAGCACAGATACGCAGTATTTT	CASSIGGGYSTDTQYF
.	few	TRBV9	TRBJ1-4	TGTGCCAGCAGCGCCAGGACGGGGGGTGGCGAAAAACTGTTTTTT	CASSARTGGGEKLFF
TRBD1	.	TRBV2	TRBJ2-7	TGTGCCAGCAGTGAGGCGGGACAGGGGTACTACGAGCAGTACTTC	CASSEAGQGYYEQYF
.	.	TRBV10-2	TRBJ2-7	TGCGCCAGCAGTGTGGAGGAGACCTACGAGCAGTACTTC	CASSVEETYEQYF
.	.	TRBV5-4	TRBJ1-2	TGTGCCAGCAGCTTGAAACTTTCATATGGCTACACCTTC	CASSLKLSYGYTF
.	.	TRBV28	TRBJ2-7	TGTGCCAGCAGTTCTCGACAAGCCCCCTACGAGCAGTACTTC	CASSSRQAPYEQYF
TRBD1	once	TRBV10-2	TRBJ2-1	TGCGCCAGCAGCAAACAGGGGAATGAGCAGTTCTTC	CASSKQGNEQFF
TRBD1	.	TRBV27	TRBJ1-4	TGTGCCAGCAGCCTCCCCAGGACAGGGGTTAATGAAAAACTGTTTTTT	CASSLPRTGVNEKLFF
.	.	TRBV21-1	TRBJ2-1	TGTGCCAGCAGCAAAGCAGGGAGGGACAGGGTTGTATCCTACAATGAGCAGTTCTTC	CASSKAGRDRVVSYNEQFF
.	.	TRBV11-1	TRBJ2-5	TGTGCCAGCAGCTTAAGGGGGAGGGAGACCCAGTACTTC	CASSLRGRETQYF
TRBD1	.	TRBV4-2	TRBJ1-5	TGTGCCAGCAGCCCGACAGGGGCGTTGGACAATCAGCCCCAGCATTTT	CASSPTGALDNQPQHF